This TCR beta chain derives from a study of control samples from healthy donors and cancer patients. Only in-frame clones appear in the TCRdb table, and some are missing; sequencing was by immunoSEQ multiplex PCR. This table holds about 76,000 clones, roughly nine tenths found once. The CDR3 spans 20 residues. Germline CDR1 reads SNHLY; CDR2 reads FYNNEI. V shed 10 bases and J shed 0 bases, with 30 bases lying between them. The source material was PBMCs. The receptor's source is a woman aged 50 to 60 with colorectal cancer. The chain joins TRBV2 to TRBJ2-2; D may be TRBD2 (7 bases). Here the CDR3 DNA reads TGTGCCACCAACGGGGGCGGGGGCGGGCTTAAGCCCACGAACACCGGGGAGCTGTTTTTT. It codes for CATNGGGGGLKPTNTGELFF.